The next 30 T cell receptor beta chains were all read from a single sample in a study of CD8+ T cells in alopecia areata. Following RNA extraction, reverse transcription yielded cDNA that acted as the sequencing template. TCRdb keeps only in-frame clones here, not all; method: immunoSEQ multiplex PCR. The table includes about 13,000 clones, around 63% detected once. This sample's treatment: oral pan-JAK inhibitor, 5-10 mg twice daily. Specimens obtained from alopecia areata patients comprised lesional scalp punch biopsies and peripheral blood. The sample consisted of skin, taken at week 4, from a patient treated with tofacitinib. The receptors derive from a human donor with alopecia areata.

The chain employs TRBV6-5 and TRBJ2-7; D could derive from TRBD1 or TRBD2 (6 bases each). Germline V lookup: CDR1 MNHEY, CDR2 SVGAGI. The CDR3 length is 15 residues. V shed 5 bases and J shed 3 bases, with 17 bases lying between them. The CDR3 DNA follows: TGTGCCAGCAGTAAGTCTCCGGGGGCCAACTACGAGCAGTACTTC. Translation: CASSKSPGANYEQYF.

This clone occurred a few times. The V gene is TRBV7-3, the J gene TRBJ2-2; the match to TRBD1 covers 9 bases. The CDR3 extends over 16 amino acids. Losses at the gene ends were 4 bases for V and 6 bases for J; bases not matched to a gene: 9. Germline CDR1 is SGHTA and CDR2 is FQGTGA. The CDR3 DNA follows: TGTGCCAGCAGCTCCAGAGGGACAGGGTCGGCCGGGGAGCTGTTTTTT. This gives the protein CASSSRGTGSAGELFF.

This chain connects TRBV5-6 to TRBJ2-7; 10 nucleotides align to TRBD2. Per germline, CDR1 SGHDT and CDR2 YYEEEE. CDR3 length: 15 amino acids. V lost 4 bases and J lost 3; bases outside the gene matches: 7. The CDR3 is CASSPQASGGYEQYF. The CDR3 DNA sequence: TGTGCCAGCAGCCCGCAGGCTAGCGGGGGCTACGAGCAGTACTTC.

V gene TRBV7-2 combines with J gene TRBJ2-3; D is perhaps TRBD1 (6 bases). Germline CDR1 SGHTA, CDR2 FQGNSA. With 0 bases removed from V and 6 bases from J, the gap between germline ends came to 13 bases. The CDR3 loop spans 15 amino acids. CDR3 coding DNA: TGTGCCAGCAGCTTAGCGGGGGCCGCACGGGATACGCAGTATTTT. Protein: CASSLAGAARDTQYF.

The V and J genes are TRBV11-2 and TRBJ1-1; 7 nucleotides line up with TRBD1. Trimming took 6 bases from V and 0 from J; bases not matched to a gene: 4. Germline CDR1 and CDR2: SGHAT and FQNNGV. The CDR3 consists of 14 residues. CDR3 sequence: CASSFRGLNTEAFF. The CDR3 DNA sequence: TGTGCCAGCAGTTTCAGGGGGTTGAACACTGAAGCTTTCTTT.

The CDR3 sequence is CASSVSPAGGRETQYF. The CDR3 region has the DNA TGTGCCAGCAGCGTATCCCCAGCGGGGGGGCGAGAGACCCAGTACTTC. This rearrangement joins TRBV9 to TRBJ2-5, with TRBD2 identical over 10 bases. V trimming: 1 base; J trimming: 4 bases; junction bases outside the gene matches: 7. Germline CDR1 is SGDLS and CDR2 is YYNGEE. The CDR3 runs 16 residues.

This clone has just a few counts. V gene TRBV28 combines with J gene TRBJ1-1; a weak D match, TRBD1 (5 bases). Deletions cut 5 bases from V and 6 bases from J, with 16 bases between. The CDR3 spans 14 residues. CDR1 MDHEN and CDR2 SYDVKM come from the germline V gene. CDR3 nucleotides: TGTGCCAGCAGTCCCAGGGAGCGACGGGCTGAAGCTTTCTTT. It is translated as CASSPRERRAEAFF.

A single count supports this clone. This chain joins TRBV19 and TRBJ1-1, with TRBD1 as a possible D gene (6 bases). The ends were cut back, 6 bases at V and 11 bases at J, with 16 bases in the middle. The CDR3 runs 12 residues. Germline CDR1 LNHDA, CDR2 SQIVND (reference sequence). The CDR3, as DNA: TGTGCCAGTAGGAATCCTCAGGGGTCGGCTTTCTTT. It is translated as CASRNPQGSAFF.

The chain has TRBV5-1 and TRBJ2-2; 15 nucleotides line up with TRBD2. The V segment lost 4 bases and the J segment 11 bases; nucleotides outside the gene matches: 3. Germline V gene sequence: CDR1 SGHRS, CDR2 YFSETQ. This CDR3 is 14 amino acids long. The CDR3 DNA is TGCGCCAGCAGCCCGGGACTAGCGGGGGGAGAGCTGTTTTTT. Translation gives CASSPGLAGGELFF. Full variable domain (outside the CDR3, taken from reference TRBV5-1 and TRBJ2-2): KAGVTQTPRYLIKTRGQQVTLSCSPISGHRSVSWYQQTPGQGLQFLFEYFSETQRNKGNFPGRFSGRQFSNSRSEMNVSTLELGDSALYLCASSPGLAGGELFFGEGSRLTVL.

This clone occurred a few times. The CDR3 reads CASSSQGNTEAFF. The CDR3 bases are TGTGCCAGCAGCTCACAGGGGAACACTGAAGCTTTCTTT. V is TRBV7-3 and J is TRBJ1-1; D may be TRBD1 (6 bases). V was cut by 4 bases and J by 1 base, with 7 bases left in between. This CDR3 comprises 13 residues. The germline V gene has CDR1 SGHTA and CDR2 FQGTGA.

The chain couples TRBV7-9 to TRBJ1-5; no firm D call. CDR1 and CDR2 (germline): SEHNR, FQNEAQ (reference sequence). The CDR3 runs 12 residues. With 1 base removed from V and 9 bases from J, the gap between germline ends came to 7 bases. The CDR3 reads CASSLDVAPQHF. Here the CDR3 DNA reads TGTGCCAGCAGCTTAGATGTGGCGCCCCAGCATTTT.

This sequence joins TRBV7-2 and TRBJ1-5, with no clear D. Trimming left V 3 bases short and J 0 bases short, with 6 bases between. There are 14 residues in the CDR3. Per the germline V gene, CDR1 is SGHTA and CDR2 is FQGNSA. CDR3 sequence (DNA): TGTGCCAGCAGCTTGGGTTATAGCAATCAGCCCCAGCATTTT. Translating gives CASSLGYSNQPQHF.

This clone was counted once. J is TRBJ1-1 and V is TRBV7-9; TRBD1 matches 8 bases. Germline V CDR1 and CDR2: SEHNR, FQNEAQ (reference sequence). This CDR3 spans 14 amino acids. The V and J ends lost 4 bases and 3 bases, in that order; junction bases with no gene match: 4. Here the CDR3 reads CASSSQGVYTEAFF. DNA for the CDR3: TGTGCCAGCAGCTCACAGGGGGTATACACTGAAGCTTTCTTT.

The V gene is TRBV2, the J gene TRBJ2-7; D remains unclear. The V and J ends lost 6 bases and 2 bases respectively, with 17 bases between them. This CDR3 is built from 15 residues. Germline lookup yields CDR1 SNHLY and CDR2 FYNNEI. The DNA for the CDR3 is TGTGCCAGCAGATCTTTACCGGGCCATACCTACGAGCAGTACTTC. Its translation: CASRSLPGHTYEQYF.

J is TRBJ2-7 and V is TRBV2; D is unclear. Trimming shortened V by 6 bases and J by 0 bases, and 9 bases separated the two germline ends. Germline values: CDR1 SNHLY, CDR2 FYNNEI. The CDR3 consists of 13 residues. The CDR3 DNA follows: TGTGCCAGCAGCCCTAGGGTCTCCTACGAGCAGTACTTC. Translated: CASSPRVSYEQYF.

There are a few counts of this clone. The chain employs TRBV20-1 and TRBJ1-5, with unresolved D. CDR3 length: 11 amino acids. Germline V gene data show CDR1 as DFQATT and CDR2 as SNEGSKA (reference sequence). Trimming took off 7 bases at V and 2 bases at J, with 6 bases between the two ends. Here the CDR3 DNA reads TGCAGTGGGGTGGGCAATCAGCCCCAGCATTTT. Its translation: CSGVGNQPQHF.

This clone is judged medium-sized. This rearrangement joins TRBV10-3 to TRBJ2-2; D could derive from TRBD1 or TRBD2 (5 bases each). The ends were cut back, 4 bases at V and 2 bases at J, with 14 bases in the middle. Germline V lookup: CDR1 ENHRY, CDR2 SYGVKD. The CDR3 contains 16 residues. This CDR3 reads CAISVQGRINTGELFF. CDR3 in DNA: TGTGCCATCAGTGTCCAGGGACGGATCAACACCGGGGAGCTGTTTTTT.

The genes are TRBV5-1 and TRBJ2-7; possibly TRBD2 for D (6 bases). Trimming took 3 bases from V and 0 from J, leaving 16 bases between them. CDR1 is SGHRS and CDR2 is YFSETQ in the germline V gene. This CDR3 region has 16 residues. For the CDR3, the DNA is TGCGCCAGCAGCTCGGAGGGCGGAGTGAGCTCCTACGAGCAGTACTTC. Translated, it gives CASSSEGGVSSYEQYF. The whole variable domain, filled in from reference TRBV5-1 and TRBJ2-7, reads KAGVTQTPRYLIKTRGQQVTLSCSPISGHRSVSWYQQTPGQGLQFLFEYFSETQRNKGNFPGRFSGRQFSNSRSEMNVSTLELGDSALYLCASSSEGGVSSYEQYFGPGTRLTVT.

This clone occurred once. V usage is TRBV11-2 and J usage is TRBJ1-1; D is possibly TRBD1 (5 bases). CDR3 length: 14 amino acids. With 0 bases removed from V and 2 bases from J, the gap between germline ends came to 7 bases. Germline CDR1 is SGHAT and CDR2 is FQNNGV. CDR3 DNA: TGTGCCAGCAGCTTAGATACAGGAAACACTGAAGCTTTCTTT. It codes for CASSLDTGNTEAFF.

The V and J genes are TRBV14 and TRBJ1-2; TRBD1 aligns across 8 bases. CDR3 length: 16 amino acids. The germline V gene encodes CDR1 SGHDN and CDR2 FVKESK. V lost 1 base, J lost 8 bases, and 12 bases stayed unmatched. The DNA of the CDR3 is TGTGCCAGCAGCCAAGGACAGGGGACCCTATTTTTAGGCTACACCTTC. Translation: CASSQGQGTLFLGYTF.

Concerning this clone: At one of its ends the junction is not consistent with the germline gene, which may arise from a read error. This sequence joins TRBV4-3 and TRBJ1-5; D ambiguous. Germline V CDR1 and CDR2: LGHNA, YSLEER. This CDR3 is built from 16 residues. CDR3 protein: CASSQGARGSNQPQRF. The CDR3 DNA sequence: TGCGCCAGCAGCCAAGGTGCGCGGGGAAGCAATCAGCCCCAGCGTTTT.

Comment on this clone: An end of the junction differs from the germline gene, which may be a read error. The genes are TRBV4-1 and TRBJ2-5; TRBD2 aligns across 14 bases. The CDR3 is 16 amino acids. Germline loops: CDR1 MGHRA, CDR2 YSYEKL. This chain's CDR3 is CASSQMTSGGEETQYF. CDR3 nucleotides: TGTGCCAGCAGCCAAATGACTAGCGGGGGGGAGGAGACCCAGTACTTC.

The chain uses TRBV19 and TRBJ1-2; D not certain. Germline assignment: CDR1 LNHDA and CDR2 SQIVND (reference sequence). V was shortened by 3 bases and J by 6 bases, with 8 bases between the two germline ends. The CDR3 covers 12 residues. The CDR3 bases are TGTGCCAGTAGTATTTCGCTAGATGGCTACACCTTC. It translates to CASSISLDGYTF.

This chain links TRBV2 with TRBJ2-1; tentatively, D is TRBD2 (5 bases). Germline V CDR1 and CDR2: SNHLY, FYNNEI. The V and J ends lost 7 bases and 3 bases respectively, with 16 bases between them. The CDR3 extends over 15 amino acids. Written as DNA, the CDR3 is TGTGCCAGCAACCCGGACGGAGGAATCTACAATGAGCAGTTCTTC. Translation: CASNPDGGIYNEQFF.

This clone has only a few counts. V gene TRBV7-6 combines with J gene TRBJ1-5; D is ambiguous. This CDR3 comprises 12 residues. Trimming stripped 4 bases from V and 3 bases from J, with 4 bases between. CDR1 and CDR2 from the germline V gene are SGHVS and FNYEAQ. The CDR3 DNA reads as TGTGCCAGCAGCTCGTACAATCAGCCCCAGCATTTT. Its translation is CASSSYNQPQHF.

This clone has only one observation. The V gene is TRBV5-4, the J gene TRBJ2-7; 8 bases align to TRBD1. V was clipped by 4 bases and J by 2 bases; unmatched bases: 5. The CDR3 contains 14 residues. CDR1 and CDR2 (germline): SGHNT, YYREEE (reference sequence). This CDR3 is CASSEDRVTYEQYF. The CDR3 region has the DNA TGTGCCAGCAGCGAGGACAGGGTCACCTACGAGCAGTACTTC.

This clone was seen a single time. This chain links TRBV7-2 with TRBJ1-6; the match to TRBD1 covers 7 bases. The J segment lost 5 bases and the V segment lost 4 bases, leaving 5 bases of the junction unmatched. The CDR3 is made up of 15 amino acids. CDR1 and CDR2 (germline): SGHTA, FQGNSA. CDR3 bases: TGTGCCAGCAGCTCCCGGACAGGCAATAATTCACCCCTCCACTTT. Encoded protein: CASSSRTGNNSPLHF.

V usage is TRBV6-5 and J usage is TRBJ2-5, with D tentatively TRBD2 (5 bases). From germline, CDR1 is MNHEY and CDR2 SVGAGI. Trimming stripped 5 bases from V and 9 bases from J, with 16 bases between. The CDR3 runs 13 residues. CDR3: CASSPLTSEAQYF. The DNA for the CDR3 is TGTGCCAGCAGTCCCCTCACCTCGGAGGCCCAGTACTTC.

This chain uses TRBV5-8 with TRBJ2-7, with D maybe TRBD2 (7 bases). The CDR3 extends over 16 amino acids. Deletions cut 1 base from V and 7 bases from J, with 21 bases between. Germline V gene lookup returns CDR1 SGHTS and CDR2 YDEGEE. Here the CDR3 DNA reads TGTGCCAGCAGCTTGTTACCCCTAGGACTAGGGGGTGAGCAGTACTTC. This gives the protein CASSLLPLGLGGEQYF.

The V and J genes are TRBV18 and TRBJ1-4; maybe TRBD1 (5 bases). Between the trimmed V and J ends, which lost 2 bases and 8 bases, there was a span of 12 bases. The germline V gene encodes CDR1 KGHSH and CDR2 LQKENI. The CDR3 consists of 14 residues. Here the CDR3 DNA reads TGTGCCAGCTCACCAGGCCCACGGGACGAAAAACTGTTTTTT. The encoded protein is CASSPGPRDEKLFF. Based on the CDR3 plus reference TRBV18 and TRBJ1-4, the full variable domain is NAGVMQNPRHLVRRRGQEARLRCSPMKGHSHVYWYRQLPEEGLKFMVYLQKENIIDESGMPKERFSAEFPKEGPSILRIQQVVRGDSAAYFCASSPGPRDEKLFFGSGTQLSVL.